This T cell receptor beta chain originates from a study of T cell responses to AZD1222 COVID-19 vaccine. Overall study results and limits: After the peak T cell response, and only then, were repertoires sampled. Females made up more of the donors, who were largely white British, and clonal diversity may have come out too low. Across the whole spike, CD4 TCRs peaked at regions 160-218 and 743-854.

The V gene lost 4 bases and the J gene lost 3 bases, with 20 bases spanning the gap. The length of the CDR3 is 16 residues. The germline V gene has CDR1 SGHRS and CDR2 YFSETQ. Concerning this clone: As yet, its antigen is unknown.

Sequencing used immunoSEQ multiplex PCR; TCRdb keeps in-frame clones, though not all of them. The table lists 150,000 to 200,000 clones, 90% to 95% of them singletons. The TCR comes from an adult in good health. The material sequenced was peripheral blood, taken on day 0 of AZD1222 vaccination. The rearrangement links TRBV5-1 to TRBJ2-7, with D maybe TRBD2 (6 bases). CDR3 DNA sequence: TGCGCCAGCAGCCCCCAAGCGGGTGACCCTTTCTACGAGCAGTACTTC. It translates to CASSPQAGDPFYEQYF.